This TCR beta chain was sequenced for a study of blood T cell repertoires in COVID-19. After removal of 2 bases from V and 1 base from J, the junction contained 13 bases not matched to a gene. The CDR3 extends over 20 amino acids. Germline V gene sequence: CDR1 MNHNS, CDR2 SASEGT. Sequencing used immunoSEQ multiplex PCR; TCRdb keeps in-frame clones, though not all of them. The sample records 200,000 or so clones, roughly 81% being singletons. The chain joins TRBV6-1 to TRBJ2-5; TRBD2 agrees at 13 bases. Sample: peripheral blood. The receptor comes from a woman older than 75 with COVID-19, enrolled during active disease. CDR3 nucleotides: TGTGCCAGCAGTGAACGGGAGCTCAGGGGACTAGCGGGATTCCAAGAGACCCAGTACTTC. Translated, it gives CASSERELRGLAGFQETQYF.